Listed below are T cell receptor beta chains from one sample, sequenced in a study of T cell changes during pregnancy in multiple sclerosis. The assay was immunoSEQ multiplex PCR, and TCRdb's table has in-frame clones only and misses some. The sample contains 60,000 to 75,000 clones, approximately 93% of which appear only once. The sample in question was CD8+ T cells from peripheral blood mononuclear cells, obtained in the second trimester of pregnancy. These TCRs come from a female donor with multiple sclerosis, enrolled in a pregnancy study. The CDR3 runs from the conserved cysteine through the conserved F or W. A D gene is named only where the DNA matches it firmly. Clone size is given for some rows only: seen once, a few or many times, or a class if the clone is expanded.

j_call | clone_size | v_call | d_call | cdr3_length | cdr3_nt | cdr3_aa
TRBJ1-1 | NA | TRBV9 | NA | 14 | TGTGCCAGCAGCGTGGACAGTCAGGTCTCTGAAGCTTTCTTT | CASSVDSQVSEAFF
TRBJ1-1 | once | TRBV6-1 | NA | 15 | TGTGCCAGCAGTGAAGCTGGGGGGGCGAACACTGAAGCTTTCTTT | CASSEAGGANTEAFF
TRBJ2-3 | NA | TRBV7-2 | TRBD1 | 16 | TGTGCCAGCAGCTCTCCGACAGGGGGAGTGGTAGATACGCAGTATTTT | CASSSPTGGVVDTQYF
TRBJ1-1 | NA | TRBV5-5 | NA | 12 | TGTGCCAGCAGCTTCGAGTATTCGGAAGCTTTCTTT | CASSFEYSEAFF
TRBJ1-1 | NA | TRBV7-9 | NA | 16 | TGTGCCAGCAGCTTAGAAAGAGGGAGGGCGGGCACTGAAGCTTTCTTT | CASSLERGRAGTEAFF
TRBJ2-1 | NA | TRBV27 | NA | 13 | TGTGCCAGCAGTTTAGGCGGTTACAATGAGCAGTTCTTC | CASSLGGYNEQFF
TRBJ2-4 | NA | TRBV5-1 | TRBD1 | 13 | TGCGCCAGCAGCTGGGACAGTGAAAACATTCAGTACTTC | CASSWDSENIQYF
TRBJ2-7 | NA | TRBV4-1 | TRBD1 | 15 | TGCGCCAGCAGATTTACGGGACAGGGGTCCTACGAGCAGTACTTC | CASRFTGQGSYEQYF
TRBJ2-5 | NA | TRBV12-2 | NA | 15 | TGTGCAAGTCGCCTTCTAGCGGAGGGAGTAGAGACCCAGTACTTC | CASRLLAEGVETQYF
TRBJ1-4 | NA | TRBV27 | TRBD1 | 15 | TGTGCCAGCACCGGGTTTGGGACAGGGGATGAAAAACTGTTTTTT | CASTGFGTGDEKLFF
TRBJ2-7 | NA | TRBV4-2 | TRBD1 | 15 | TGTGCCAGCAGCCAGTCTTGGACAGGGCCCTACGAGCAGTACTTC | CASSQSWTGPYEQYF
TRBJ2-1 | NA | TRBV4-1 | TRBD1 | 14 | TGCGCCAGCAGCCTGGGACAGGCCGCCAATGAGCAGTTCTTC | CASSLGQAANEQFF
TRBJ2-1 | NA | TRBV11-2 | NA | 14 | TGTGCCAGCAGCTCAGCAGGGCCCTACAATGAGCAGTTCTTC | CASSSAGPYNEQFF
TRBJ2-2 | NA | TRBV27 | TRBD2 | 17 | TGTGCCAGCAGTTTTGGAGGCGGGAGGGCCGACACCGGGGAGCTGTTTTTT | CASSFGGGRADTGELFF
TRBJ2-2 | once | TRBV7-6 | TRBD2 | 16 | TGTGCCAGCAGCTTAACTAGCGGGAGGGCCGGTCGGGAGCTGTTTTTT | CASSLTSGRAGRELFF
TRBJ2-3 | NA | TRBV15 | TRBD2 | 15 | TGTGCCACCAGCAGGAAGCGGGAGGGCGCAGATACGCAGTATTTT | CATSRKREGADTQYF
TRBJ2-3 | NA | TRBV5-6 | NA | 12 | TGTGCCAGCAGCTTTATAACAGATACGCAGTATTTT | CASSFITDTQYF
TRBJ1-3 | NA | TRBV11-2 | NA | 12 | TGTGCCAGCAGCTTCTCCTCGGACACCATATATTTT | CASSFSSDTIYF
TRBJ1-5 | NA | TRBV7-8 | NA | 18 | TGTGCCAGCAGCTTAGATCCACGGCTCCGGAGTGTTAATCAGCCCCAGCATTTT | CASSLDPRLRSVNQPQHF
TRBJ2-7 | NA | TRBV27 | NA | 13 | TGTGCCAGCAGGCCGGGACTCGCCTACGAGCAGTACTTC | CASRPGLAYEQYF
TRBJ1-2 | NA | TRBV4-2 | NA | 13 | TGTGCCAGCAGCCCCGGGATGTCCGATGGCTACACCTTC | CASSPGMSDGYTF
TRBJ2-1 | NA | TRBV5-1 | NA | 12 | TGCGCCAGCAGCTTGAGGAGGAGTGAGCAGTTCTTC | CASSLRRSEQFF
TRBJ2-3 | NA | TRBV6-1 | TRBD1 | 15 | TGTGCCAGCAGTGGCCGGGACAGGGTGACAGATACGCAGTATTTT | CASSGRDRVTDTQYF
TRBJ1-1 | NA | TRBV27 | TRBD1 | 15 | TGTGCCAGCAGTGGGGGGACAGGGGGGAACACTGAAGCTTTCTTT | CASSGGTGGNTEAFF
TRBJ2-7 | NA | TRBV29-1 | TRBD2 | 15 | TGCAGCGTTGAACTGGGACTAGCGGGAAACTACGAGCAGTACTTC | CSVELGLAGNYEQYF
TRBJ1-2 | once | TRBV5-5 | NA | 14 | TGTGCCAGCAGCTTGGGCGACAGTAACTATGGCTACACCTTC | CASSLGDSNYGYTF
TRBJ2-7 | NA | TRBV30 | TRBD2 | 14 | TGTGCCTGGATGCGGGAGTCCATGTCCTACGAGCAGTACTTC | CAWMRESMSYEQYF
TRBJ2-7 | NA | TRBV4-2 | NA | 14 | TGTGCCAGCAGCCAAGATGCGGGCATGGACGAGCAGTACTTC | CASSQDAGMDEQYF
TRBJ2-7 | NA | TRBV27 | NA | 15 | TGTGCCAGCAGTTTAGCCGGAGGGGGAGGGCTCGAGCAGTACTTC | CASSLAGGGGLEQYF
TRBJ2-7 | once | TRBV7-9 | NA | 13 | TGTGCCAGCAGCTTGTCCTTATCCTACGAGCAGTACTTC | CASSLSLSYEQYF
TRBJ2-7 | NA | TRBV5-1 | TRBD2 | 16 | TGCGCCAGCAGAGAAAGCACTAGCGGGACGTCCTACGAGCAGTACTTC | CASRESTSGTSYEQYF
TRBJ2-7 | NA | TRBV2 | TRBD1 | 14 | TGTGCCAGCGGGGGACAGGGAATACCTTACGAGCAGTACTTC | CASGGQGIPYEQYF
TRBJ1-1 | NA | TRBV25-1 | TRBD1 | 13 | TGTGCCAGCGGGATACCGGGACAGGGGGTGGCTTTCTTT | CASGIPGQGVAFF
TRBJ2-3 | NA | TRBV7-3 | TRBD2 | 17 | TGTGCCAGCAGCCCCGGGATAGCGGGAGGTAGCACAGATACGCAGTATTTT | CASSPGIAGGSTDTQYF
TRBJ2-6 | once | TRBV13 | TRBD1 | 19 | TGTGCCAGCAGCATGATTGTAAGACAGGGTAGCGCTGGGGCCAACGTCCTGACTTTC | CASSMIVRQGSAGANVLTF
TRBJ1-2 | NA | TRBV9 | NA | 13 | TGTGCCAGCAGCCCATCTCGGTACTATGGCTACACCTTC | CASSPSRYYGYTF
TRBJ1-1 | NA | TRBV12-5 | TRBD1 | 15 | TGTGCTAGTGGTTTTGACCAGGGGGCGGGCACTGAAGCTTTCTTT | CASGFDQGAGTEAFF
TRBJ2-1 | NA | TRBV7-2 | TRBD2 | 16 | TGTGCCAGCAGCTTAGGAAGGGGAGGGCCCTACAATGAGCAGTTCTTC | CASSLGRGGPYNEQFF
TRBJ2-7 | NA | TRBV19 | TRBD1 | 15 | TGTGCCAGTAGCGATCGACAGGGGCTCCCCTACGAGCAGTACTTC | CASSDRQGLPYEQYF
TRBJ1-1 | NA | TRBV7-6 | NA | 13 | TGTGCCAGCAGCCCCCTCCCCGGGGCTGAAGCTTTCTTT | CASSPLPGAEAFF
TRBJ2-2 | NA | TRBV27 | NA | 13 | TGTGCCAGCAGGGGACTGAACACCGGGGAGCTGTTTTTT | CASRGLNTGELFF
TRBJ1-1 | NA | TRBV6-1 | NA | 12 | TGTGCCAGGAACAAAAGAATCACTGAAGCTTTCTTT | CARNKRITEAFF
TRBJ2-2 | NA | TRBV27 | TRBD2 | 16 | TGTGCCAGCGCCCTGAGTAGCGGGAGTTACACCGGGGAGCTGTTTTTT | CASALSSGSYTGELFF
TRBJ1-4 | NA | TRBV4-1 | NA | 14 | TGCGCCAGCAGCCAAGACGCGCTGGTTGAAAAACTGTTTTTT | CASSQDALVEKLFF
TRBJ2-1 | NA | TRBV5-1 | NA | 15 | TGCGCCAGCAGCTTGGGATTAGCGGATTACAATGAGCAGTTCTTC | CASSLGLADYNEQFF
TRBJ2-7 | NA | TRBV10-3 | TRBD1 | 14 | TGTGCCATCAGAACACGGGACAGCTCCTACGAGCAGTACTTC | CAIRTRDSSYEQYF
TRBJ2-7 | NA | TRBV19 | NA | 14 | TGTGCCAGTAGTACCTCAAGCGGTGCGTTCGAGCAGTACTTC | CASSTSSGAFEQYF
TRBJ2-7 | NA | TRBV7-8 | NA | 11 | TGTGCCAGCAGCCTTAGGGAGGAGCAGTACTTC | CASSLREEQYF
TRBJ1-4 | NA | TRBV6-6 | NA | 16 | TGTGCCAGCAGTTACCCTAAGGGACACCTAGGGGAAAAACTGTTTTTT | CASSYPKGHLGEKLFF
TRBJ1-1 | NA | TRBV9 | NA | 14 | TGTGCCAGCAGCCCTGGGGGCTCGGGAACTGAAGCTTTCTTT | CASSPGGSGTEAFF
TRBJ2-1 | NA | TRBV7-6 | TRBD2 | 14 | TGTGCCAGCAGCCGACTAGCGGGCTACAATGAGCAGTTCTTC | CASSRLAGYNEQFF
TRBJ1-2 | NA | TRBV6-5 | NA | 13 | TGTGCCAGCAGTGTCAGGGGCAGCGCTGGCTACACCTTC | CASSVRGSAGYTF
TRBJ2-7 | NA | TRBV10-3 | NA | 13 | TGTGCCATCAGTGAGTTGTTAACCTACGAGCAGTACTTC | CAISELLTYEQYF
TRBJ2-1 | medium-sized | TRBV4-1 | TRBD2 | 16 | TGCGCCAGCAGCCAAGTCTGGCTACTAGCGGGAGGGGGGCAGTTCTTC | CASSQVWLLAGGGQFF